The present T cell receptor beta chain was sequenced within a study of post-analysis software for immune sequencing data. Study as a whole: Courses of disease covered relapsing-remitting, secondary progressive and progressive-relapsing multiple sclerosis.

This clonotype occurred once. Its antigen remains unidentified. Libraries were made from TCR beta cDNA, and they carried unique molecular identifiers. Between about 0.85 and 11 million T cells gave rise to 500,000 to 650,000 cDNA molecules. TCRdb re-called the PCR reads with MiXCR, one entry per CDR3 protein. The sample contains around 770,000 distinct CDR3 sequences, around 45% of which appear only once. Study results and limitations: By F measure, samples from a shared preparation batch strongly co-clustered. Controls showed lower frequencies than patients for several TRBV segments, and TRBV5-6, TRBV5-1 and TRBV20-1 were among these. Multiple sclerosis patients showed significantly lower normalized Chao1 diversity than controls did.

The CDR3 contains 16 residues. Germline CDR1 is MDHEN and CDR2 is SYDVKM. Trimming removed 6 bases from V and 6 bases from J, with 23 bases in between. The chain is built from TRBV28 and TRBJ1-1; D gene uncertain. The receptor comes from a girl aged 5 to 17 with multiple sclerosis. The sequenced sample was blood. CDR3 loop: CASRKTLVGRRAEAFF. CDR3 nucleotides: TGTGCCAGCAGAAAGACGTTAGTGGGGAGACGGGCTGAAGCTTTCTTT.